This passage covers 16 T cell receptor beta chains from one sample sequenced in a study of identical twins. TCRdb processed the 5' RACE reads anew with MiXCR; each CDR3 protein has one entry. The sample has just under 650,000 distinct CDR3 sequences; just over 7% are singletons. The same specimen was also included in a second study, on yellow fever vaccine responses in identical twins.

Sequenced: PBMCs. These receptors were taken from a woman aged 18-29 years in good health.

The chain uses TRBV29-1 and TRBJ1-3; TRBD1 is a possible D gene (5 bases). Trimming pared 2 bases from V and 4 bases from J, leaving 9 bases between. Per the germline V gene, CDR1 is SQVTM and CDR2 is ANQGSEA. CDR3 length equals 13 residues. This chain's CDR3 is CSVEQGAGNTIYF. The CDR3 DNA reads TGCAGCGTTGAACAGGGAGCAGGAAACACCATATATTTT. Complete variable domain (other parts from reference TRBV29-1 and TRBJ1-3): SAVISQKPSRDICQRGTSLTIQCQVDSQVTMMFWYRQQPGQSLTLIATANQGSEATYESGFVIDKFPISRPNLTFSTLTVSNMSPEDSSIYLCSVEQGAGNTIYFGEGSWLTVV.

This clonotype was seen many times. In DNA, the CDR3 is TGTGCCAGCAGTCCCCCTGGGCAAACCTACGAGCAGTACTTC. Encoded protein: CASSPPGQTYEQYF. The chain employs TRBV12-3 or TRBV12-4 and TRBJ2-7; no definite D call. The CDR3 runs 14 residues. Between the trimmed V and J ends, which lost 5 bases and 2 bases, there was a span of 13 bases.

This clonotype appeared a few times. CDR3 protein: CASSWGDRGTDTQYF. For the CDR3, the DNA is TGTGCCAGCAGTTGGGGGGACAGGGGCACAGATACGCAGTATTTT. The chain joins TRBV27 to TRBJ2-3; 9 bases match TRBD1. The V gene's germline CDR1 is MNHEY and CDR2 SMNVEV (reference sequence). Trimming took 4 bases from V and 1 from J; bases not matched to a gene: 3. This CDR3 spans 15 amino acids.

This clonotype was detected many times. The rearrangement links TRBV29-1 to TRBJ2-5, with 7 positions matching TRBD2. The CDR3 totals 14 residues. Per germline, CDR1 SQVTM and CDR2 ANQGSEA. Trimming removed 5 bases from V and 4 bases from J; junction bases left unmatched: 10. The CDR3 DNA sequence: TGCAGCGTTCCCGGACTAGTTTTGTCAGAGACCCAGTACTTC. Translated: CSVPGLVLSETQYF. Drawing the rest from reference TRBV29-1 and TRBJ2-5, the complete variable domain is SAVISQKPSRDICQRGTSLTIQCQVDSQVTMMFWYRQQPGQSLTLIATANQGSEATYESGFVIDKFPISRPNLTFSTLTVSNMSPEDSSIYLCSVPGLVLSETQYFGPGTRLLVL.

This chain links TRBV5-1 with TRBJ2-1, with 16 positions matching TRBD2. With V trimmed by 0 bases and J by 6 bases, 6 bases remained unmatched. The CDR3 loop spans 18 amino acids. Germline loops: CDR1 SGHRS, CDR2 YFSETQ. This CDR3 reads CASSLEAGLAGGINEQFF. The CDR3 DNA sequence: TGCGCCAGCAGCTTGGAAGCGGGACTAGCGGGAGGGATCAATGAGCAGTTCTTC. The complete variable domain, with remaining parts taken from reference TRBV5-1 and TRBJ2-1, reads KAGVTQTPRYLIKTRGQQVTLSCSPISGHRSVSWYQQTPGQGLQFLFEYFSETQRNKGNFPGRFSGRQFSNSRSEMNVSTLELGDSALYLCASSLEAGLAGGINEQFFGPGTRLTVL.

This clonotype appeared a few times. This chain uses TRBV13 with TRBJ2-1; 11 nucleotides agree with TRBD2. V lost 5 bases and J lost 5; bases outside the gene matches: 8. Germline V gene sequence: CDR1 PRHDT, CDR2 FYEKMQ (reference sequence). This CDR3 has 16 amino acids. CDR3 in amino acids: CASSPEASGRNNEQFF. The CDR3 bases are TGTGCCAGCAGCCCCGAGGCTAGCGGGAGGAACAATGAGCAGTTCTTC. The whole variable domain, filled in from reference TRBV13 and TRBJ2-1, reads AAGVIQSPRHLIKEKRETATLKCYPIPRHDTVYWYQQGPGQDPQFLISFYEKMQSDKGSIPDRFSAQQFSDYHSELNMSSLELGDSALYFCASSPEASGRNNEQFFGPGTRLTVL.

The chain uses TRBV15 and TRBJ2-7; 9 bases fit TRBD2. V gave up 0 bases and J gave up 1 base; unmatched junction bases: 4. Germline CDR1 and CDR2: LNHNV and YYDKDF (reference sequence). The CDR3 extends over 16 amino acids. CDR3 region: CATSRESGRTSYEQYF. Here the CDR3 DNA reads TGTGCCACCAGCAGAGAGAGCGGGAGGACTTCCTACGAGCAGTACTTC.

This clonotype has at least ten counts. J is TRBJ1-3 and V is TRBV11-2; 11 bases line up with TRBD1. Germline trimming cut 5 bases from V and 6 bases from J; bases unmatched to any gene: 15. Per germline, CDR1 SGHAT and CDR2 FQNNGV. CDR3 length: 18 residues. The chain's CDR3 is CASSPGQGAKFGANTIYF. The DNA for the CDR3 is TGTGCCAGCAGCCCTGGACAGGGGGCGAAATTTGGCGCAAACACCATATATTTT.

This clonotype showed up many times. The chain is built from TRBV10-3 and TRBJ2-5; D is ambiguous. The CDR3 extends over 14 amino acids. CDR1 and CDR2 (germline): ENHRY, SYGVKD. V was cut by 6 bases and J by 1 base, with 12 bases left in between. In DNA, the CDR3 is TGTGCCATCAGCCTTGACAAATCCCAAGAGACCCAGTACTTC. It is translated as CAISLDKSQETQYF.

The genes are TRBV20-1 and TRBJ2-1, with 9 bases identical to TRBD2. The junction had 8 bases not matched to a gene; V was cut back by 5 bases and J by 6 bases. The V gene's germline CDR1 is DFQATT and CDR2 SNEGSKA (reference sequence). The CDR3 extends over 14 amino acids. CDR3 amino acids: CSARLAVKTNEQFF. In DNA form, the CDR3 reads TGCAGTGCTCGACTAGCGGTAAAAACCAATGAGCAGTTCTTC.

This clonotype showed up many times. The V and J genes are TRBV10-3 and TRBJ2-1; perhaps D is TRBD1 or TRBD2 (7 bases each). The germline V gene has CDR1 ENHRY and CDR2 SYGVKD. The CDR3 extends over 16 amino acids. V was cut by 3 bases and J by 7 bases, with 19 bases left in between. The CDR3 spells CAISDWPSQGGNEQFF. CDR3 DNA sequence: TGTGCCATCAGTGATTGGCCTTCCCAGGGGGGGAATGAGCAGTTCTTC.

The chain employs TRBV5-1 and TRBJ2-7; D not resolved. This CDR3 region has 13 residues. Germline V gives CDR1 SGHRS, CDR2 YFSETQ. V was pared by 0 bases and J by 6 bases, with 10 bases between. This CDR3 is CASSLGGQVEQYF. For the CDR3, the DNA is TGCGCCAGCAGCTTGGGTGGGCAGGTCGAGCAGTACTTC.

In this sample, this clonotype turned up a few times. This chain connects TRBV11-1 to TRBJ2-1, with a tentative D call TRBD1 (6 bases). V lost 0 bases, J lost 2 bases, and 20 bases lay in between. This CDR3 contains 19 residues. CDR1 SGHAT and CDR2 FQDESV come from the germline V gene (reference sequence). The CDR3 coding sequence is TGTGCCAGCAGCTTAGCGAAAGAGGTGAGGGGGACGACCTACAATGAGCAGTTCTTC. Translation gives CASSLAKEVRGTTYNEQFF. The variable domain in full, completed from reference TRBV11-1 and TRBJ2-1, reads EAEVAQSPRYKITEKSQAVAFWCDPISGHATLYWYRQILGQGPELLVQFQDESVVDDSQLPKDRFSAERLKGVDSTLKIQPAELGDSAMYLCASSLAKEVRGTTYNEQFFGPGTRLTVL.

This clonotype was recorded at least ten times. The rearrangement joins TRBV29-1 to TRBJ2-5; D is possibly TRBD1 (6 bases). This CDR3 spans 14 amino acids. Trimming cost V 6 bases and J 2 bases, with 16 bases left between them. In germline, CDR1 is SQVTM, CDR2 ANQGSEA. CDR3 residues: CSVIRPQGQETQYF. The CDR3 DNA follows: TGCAGCGTAATCCGACCGCAGGGGCAAGAGACCCAGTACTTC. Variable domain in full (rest from reference TRBV29-1 and TRBJ2-5): SAVISQKPSRDICQRGTSLTIQCQVDSQVTMMFWYRQQPGQSLTLIATANQGSEATYESGFVIDKFPISRPNLTFSTLTVSNMSPEDSSIYLCSVIRPQGQETQYFGPGTRLLVL.

This clonotype appeared a few times. The J gene is TRBJ2-5, the V gene TRBV5-5; 8 bases line up with TRBD2. The trim removed 4 bases at V and 5 bases at J, leaving 4 bases unmatched. In germline, CDR1 is SGHKS, CDR2 YYEKEE (reference sequence). This CDR3 spans 13 amino acids. CDR3 loop: CASSRQRGETQYF. DNA of the CDR3: TGTGCCAGCAGCCGCCAGCGGGGGGAGACCCAGTACTTC. Combining the CDR3 with reference TRBV5-5 and TRBJ2-5 gives the whole variable domain DAGVTQSPTHLIKTRGQQVTLRCSPISGHKSVSWYQQVLGQGPQFIFQYYEKEERGRGNFPDRFSARQFPNYSSELNVNALLLGDSALYLCASSRQRGETQYFGPGTRLLVL.

The rearrangement uses TRBV5-1 and TRBJ2-7; TRBD1 or TRBD2 may be the D gene (5 bases each). CDR1 and CDR2 from the germline V gene are SGHRS and YFSETQ. CDR3 length equals 17 residues. Trimming stripped 0 bases from V and 5 bases from J, with 21 bases between. CDR3 DNA sequence: TGCGCCAGCAGCTTGGCCGGGGCAGGGCAGTTATCAGACGAGCAGTACTTC. Amino acids: CASSLAGAGQLSDEQYF.